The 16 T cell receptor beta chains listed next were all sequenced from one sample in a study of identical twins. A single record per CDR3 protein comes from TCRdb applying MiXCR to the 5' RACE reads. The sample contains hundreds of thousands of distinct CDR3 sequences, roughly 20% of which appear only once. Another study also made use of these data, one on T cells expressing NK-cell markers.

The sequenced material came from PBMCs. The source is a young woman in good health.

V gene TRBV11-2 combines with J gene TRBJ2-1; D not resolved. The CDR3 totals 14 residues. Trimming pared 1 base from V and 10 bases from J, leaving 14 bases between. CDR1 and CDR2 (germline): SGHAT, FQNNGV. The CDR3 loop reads CASSLVPPQIEQFF. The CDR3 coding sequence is TGTGCCAGCAGCTTAGTCCCCCCCCAGATCGAGCAGTTCTTC.

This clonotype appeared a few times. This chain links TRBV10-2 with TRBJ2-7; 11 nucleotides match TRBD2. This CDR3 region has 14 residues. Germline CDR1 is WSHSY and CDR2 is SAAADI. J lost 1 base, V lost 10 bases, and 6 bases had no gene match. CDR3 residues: CAISLAGDSYEQYF. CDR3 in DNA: TGCGCCATTTCACTAGCGGGGGATTCCTACGAGCAGTACTTC.

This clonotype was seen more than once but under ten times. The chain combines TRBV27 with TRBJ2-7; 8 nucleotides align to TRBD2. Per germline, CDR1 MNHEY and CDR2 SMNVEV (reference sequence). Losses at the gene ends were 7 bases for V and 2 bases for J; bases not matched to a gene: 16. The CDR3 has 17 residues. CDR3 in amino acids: CASTLRVSSGYAYEQYF. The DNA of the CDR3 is TGTGCCAGCACCCTCCGAGTTTCTAGCGGGTATGCCTACGAGCAGTACTTC.

DNA for the CDR3: TGTGCCAGCAGTTTAGAAGCGGGTTACCAAGAGACCCAGTACTTC. It codes for CASSLEAGYQETQYF. The chain joins TRBV12-3 or TRBV12-4 to TRBJ2-5; a possible D gene is TRBD2 (6 bases). This CDR3 comprises 15 residues. Trimming cost V 1 base and J 0 bases, with 9 bases left between them.

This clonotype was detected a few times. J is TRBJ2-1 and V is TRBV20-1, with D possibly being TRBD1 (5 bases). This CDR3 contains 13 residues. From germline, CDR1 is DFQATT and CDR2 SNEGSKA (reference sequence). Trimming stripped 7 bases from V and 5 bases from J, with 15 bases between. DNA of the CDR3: TGCAGTGGGACAAACCTCTTCAACAATGAGCAGTTCTTC. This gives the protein CSGTNLFNNEQFF.

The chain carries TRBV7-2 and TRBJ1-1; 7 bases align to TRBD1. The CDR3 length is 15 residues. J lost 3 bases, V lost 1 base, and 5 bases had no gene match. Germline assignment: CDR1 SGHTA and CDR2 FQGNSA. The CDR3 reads CASSLEGAGYTEAFF. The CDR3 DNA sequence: TGTGCCAGCAGCTTAGAGGGGGCGGGGTACACTGAAGCTTTCTTT.

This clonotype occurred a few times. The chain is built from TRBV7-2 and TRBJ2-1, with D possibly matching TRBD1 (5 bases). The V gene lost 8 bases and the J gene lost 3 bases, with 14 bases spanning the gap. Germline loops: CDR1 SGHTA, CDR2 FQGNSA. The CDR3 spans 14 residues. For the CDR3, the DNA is TGTGCCAGCTCCAAGGGGCTAAACTACAATGAGCAGTTCTTC. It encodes CASSKGLNYNEQFF.

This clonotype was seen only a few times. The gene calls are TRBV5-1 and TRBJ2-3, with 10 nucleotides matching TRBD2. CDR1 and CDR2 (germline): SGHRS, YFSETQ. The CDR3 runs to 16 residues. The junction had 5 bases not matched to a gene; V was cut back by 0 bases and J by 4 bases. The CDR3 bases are TGCGCCAGCAGCTTGGCATTACTAGCGGGGTCAGATACGCAGTATTTT. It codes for CASSLALLAGSDTQYF.

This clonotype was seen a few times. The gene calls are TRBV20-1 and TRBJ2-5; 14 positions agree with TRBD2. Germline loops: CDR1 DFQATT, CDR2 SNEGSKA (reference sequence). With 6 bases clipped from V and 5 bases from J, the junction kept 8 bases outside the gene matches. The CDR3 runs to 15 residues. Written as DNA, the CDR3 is TGCAGTGCCCGACTAGCGGGAGGGTTGGGGGAGACCCAGTACTTC. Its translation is CSARLAGGLGETQYF.

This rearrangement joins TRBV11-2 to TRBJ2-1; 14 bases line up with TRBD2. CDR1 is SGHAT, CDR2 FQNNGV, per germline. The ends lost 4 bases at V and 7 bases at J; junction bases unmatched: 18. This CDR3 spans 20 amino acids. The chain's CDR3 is CASSSWTSGGSPDNGNEQFF. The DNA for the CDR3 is TGTGCCAGCAGCTCCTGGACTAGCGGGGGGTCACCGGACAATGGGAATGAGCAGTTCTTC.

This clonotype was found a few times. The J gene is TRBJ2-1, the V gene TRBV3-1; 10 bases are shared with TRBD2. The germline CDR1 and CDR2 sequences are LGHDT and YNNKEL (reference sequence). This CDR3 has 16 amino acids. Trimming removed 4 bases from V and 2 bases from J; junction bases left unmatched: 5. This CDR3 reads CASSPTGLAAYNEQFF. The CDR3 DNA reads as TGTGCCAGCAGCCCCACTGGACTAGCGGCCTACAATGAGCAGTTCTTC.

The CDR3: CASSFYWSKSEAGDEDEQYF. CDR3 in DNA: TGTGCCAGCAGTTTTTATTGGTCCAAATCCGAAGCGGGAGATGAGGACGAGCAGTACTTC. V gene TRBV28 combines with J gene TRBJ2-7, with TRBD2 matching over 8 bases. Losses at the gene ends were 3 bases for V and 5 bases for J; bases not matched to a gene: 24. This CDR3 has 20 residues. Germline loops: CDR1 MDHEN, CDR2 SYDVKM.

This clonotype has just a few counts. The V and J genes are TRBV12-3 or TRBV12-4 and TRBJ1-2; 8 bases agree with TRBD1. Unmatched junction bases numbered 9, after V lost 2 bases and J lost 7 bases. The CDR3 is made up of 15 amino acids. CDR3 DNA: TGTGCCAGCAGTTTAACAGGGAGACAGGGGAGTGGCTACACCTTC. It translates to CASSLTGRQGSGYTF.

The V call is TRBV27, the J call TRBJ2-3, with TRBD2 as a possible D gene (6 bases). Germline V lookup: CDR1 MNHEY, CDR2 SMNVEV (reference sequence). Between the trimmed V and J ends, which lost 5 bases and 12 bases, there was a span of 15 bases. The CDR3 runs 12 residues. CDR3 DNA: TGTGCCAGCAGTCCGCAGGGACTTCATCAGTATTTT. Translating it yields CASSPQGLHQYF.

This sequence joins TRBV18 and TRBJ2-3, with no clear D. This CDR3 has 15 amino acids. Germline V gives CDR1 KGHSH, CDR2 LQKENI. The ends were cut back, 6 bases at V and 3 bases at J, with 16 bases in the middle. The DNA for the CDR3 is TGTGCCAGCTCCCCGATAGGAGTGAAGACAGATACGCAGTATTTT. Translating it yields CASSPIGVKTDTQYF.

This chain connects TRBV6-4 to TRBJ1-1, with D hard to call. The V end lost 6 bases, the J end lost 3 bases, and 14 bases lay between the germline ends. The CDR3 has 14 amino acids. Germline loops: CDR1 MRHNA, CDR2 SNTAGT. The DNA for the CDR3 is TGTGCCAGCAGCCGATCCCCCCAGGACACTGAAGCTTTCTTT. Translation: CASSRSPQDTEAFF.